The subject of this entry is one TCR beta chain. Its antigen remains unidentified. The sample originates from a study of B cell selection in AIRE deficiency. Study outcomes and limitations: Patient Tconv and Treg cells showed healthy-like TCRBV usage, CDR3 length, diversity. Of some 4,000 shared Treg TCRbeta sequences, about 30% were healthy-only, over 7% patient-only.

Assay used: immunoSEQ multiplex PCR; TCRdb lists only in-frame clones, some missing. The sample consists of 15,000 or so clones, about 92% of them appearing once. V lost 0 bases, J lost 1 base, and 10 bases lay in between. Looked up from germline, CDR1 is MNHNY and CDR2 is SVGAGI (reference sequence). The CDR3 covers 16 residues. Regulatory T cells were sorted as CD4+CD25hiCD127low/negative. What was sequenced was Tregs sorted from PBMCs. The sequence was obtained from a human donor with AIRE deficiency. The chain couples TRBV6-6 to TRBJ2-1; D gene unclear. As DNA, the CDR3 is TGTGCCAGCAGTTACTCGAAGAGATTATCCTACAATGAGCAGTTCTTC. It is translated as CASSYSKRLSYNEQFF.